This TCR beta chain came from a study of blood T cell repertoires in COVID-19. As for the study in general: The study drew acute and convalescent COVID-19 samples from the United States, Italy and Spain. In each case, the material was cDNA or gDNA derived from T cells, B-cell-depleted T cells, or PBMCs.

This table comes from immunoSEQ multiplex PCR, and its TCRdb copy is limited to in-frame clones, with some not included. This table has about 59,000 clones, about nine tenths appearing once. The TCR sequence derives from a human donor in a cohort sampled during active COVID-19. The sample was peripheral blood.

CDR3 bases: TGTGCCAGCAGCGAGCTAGCGGGAGGGTTGGGGGACATTCAGTACTTC. Protein product: CASSELAGGLGDIQYF. The chain couples TRBV9 to TRBJ2-4; TRBD2 matches 12 bases. J lost 8 bases, V lost 3 bases, and 9 bases had no gene match. Germline V gene sequence: CDR1 SGDLS, CDR2 YYNGEE. The CDR3 is 16 residues long. The variable domain in full, completed from reference TRBV9 and TRBJ2-4, reads DSGVTQTPKHLITATGQRVTLRCSPRSGDLSVYWYQQSLDQGLQFLIQYYNGEERAKGNILERFSAQQFPDLHSELNLSSLELGDSALYFCASSELAGGLGDIQYFGAGTRLSVL.